The source of this T cell receptor beta chain is a study of T cell repertoires in cytomegalovirus infection. TCRdb reprocessed the reads via MiXCR and lists one record per CDR3 protein. The table lists some 590,000 distinct CDR3 sequences, just under 40% of them singletons. This clonotype turned up a few times. The antigen is undetermined. This TCR derives from a human donor in good health (CMV status not recorded). Some clones in this sample may be carry-over from other donors' samples. The sequences come from cultured PBMCs, collected from culture after CMV antigen stimulation.

CDR3 sequence (DNA): TGTGCCAGCAGCTTGACTTTTACGACGGGGGCCAACGTCCTGACTTTC. Residues: CASSLTFTTGANVLTF. The V call is TRBV7-9, the J call TRBJ2-6; D ambiguous. Trimming removed 3 bases from V and 4 bases from J, with 13 bases in between. The CDR3 runs to 16 residues. Germline V gene sequence: CDR1 SEHNR, CDR2 FQNEAQ (reference sequence).